The rows below give T cell receptor beta chains drawn from one sample of a study of T cells in Graves' hyperthyroidism and ophthalmopathy. TCRdb re-called the multiplex PCR reads with MiXCR, one entry per CDR3 protein. The table lists about 260,000 distinct CDR3 sequences, about 16% of them singletons. Input material: blood. The receptors derive from a woman aged 18 to 35 with Graves' ophthalmopathy. The CDR3 runs from the conserved cysteine through the conserved F or W. The D gene is left open where the match is weak. Size is stated for part of the rows, as once, few or many counts, or as a class when the clone is expanded.

j_call | v_call | clone_size | d_call | cdr3_length | cdr3_nt | cdr3_aa
TRBJ2-2 | TRBV25-1 | few | NA | 13 | TGTGCCAGCAGTGTTACGAACACCGGGGAGCTGTTTTTT | CASSVTNTGELFF
TRBJ2-5 | TRBV18 | many | TRBD2 | 16 | TGTGCCAGCTCACCATTTCTAGCGGGAGCAGGAGAGACCCAGTACTTC | CASSPFLAGAGETQYF
TRBJ1-1 | TRBV12-3/TRBV12-4 | many | NA | 14 | TGTGCCAGCAGTCCTCGGGGGGGGAACACTGAAGCTTTCTTT | CASSPRGGNTEAFF
TRBJ1-1 | TRBV29-1 | many | TRBD1 | 13 | TGCAGCGTTGAGAGGACAGGGAACACTGAAGCTTTCTTT | CSVERTGNTEAFF
TRBJ2-1 | TRBV3-1 | many | TRBD2 | 15 | TGTGCCAGCAGCCAAGGGGGACTAGCTCTGGTTGAGCAGTTCTTC | CASSQGGLALVEQFF
TRBJ2-2 | TRBV6-1 | NA | NA | 15 | TGTGCCAGCAGTGAACTCCAGCGGAACACCGGGGAGCTGTTTTTT | CASSELQRNTGELFF
TRBJ2-2 | TRBV11-2 | NA | NA | 17 | TGTGCCAGCAGCCAATCGAACTGGGAAGAGAACACCGGGGAGCTGTTTTTT | CASSQSNWEENTGELFF
TRBJ1-1 | TRBV12-3/TRBV12-4 | many | NA | 14 | TGTGCCAGCAGTTTGGGACCGACGAACACTGAAGCTTTCTTT | CASSLGPTNTEAFF
TRBJ1-1 | TRBV2 | NA | NA | 14 | TGTGCCAGCAGCTTAGGGGGATTTAACACTGAAGCTTTCTTT | CASSLGGFNTEAFF
TRBJ1-1 | TRBV28 | few | NA | 12 | TGTGCCAGCGGACCCTTGAACACTGAAGCTTTCTTT | CASGPLNTEAFF
TRBJ2-1 | TRBV20-1 | NA | TRBD2 | 16 | TGCAGTGCTAGAAACCCTAGCGGAGCATTTTACAATGAGCAGTTCTTC | CSARNPSGAFYNEQFF
TRBJ2-1 | TRBV5-6 | many | NA | 16 | TGTGCCAGCAGCCACACCCCCGGGACGGCCTACAATGAGCAGTTCTTC | CASSHTPGTAYNEQFF
TRBJ2-7 | TRBV11-2 | many | NA | 13 | TGTGCCAGCACCGTAAGCAGGGTCTACGAGCAGTACTTC | CASTVSRVYEQYF
TRBJ2-7 | TRBV2 | many | NA | 13 | TGTGCCAGCAGGGACCGACTATTCTACGAGCAGTACTTC | CASRDRLFYEQYF
TRBJ2-1 | TRBV3-1 | NA | NA | 16 | TGTGCCAGCGGTCCCAGGGGATCGGGTGGCTACAATGAGCAGTTCTTC | CASGPRGSGGYNEQFF
TRBJ2-7 | TRBV28 | NA | TRBD2 | 19 | TGTGCCAGCAACCCAACGGTGAGGACTAGCGGGAGGGTGTACTCCGAGCAGTACTTC | CASNPTVRTSGRVYSEQYF
TRBJ2-7 | TRBV3-1 | many | NA | 16 | TGTGCCAGCAGCCAAGGGACTTATAGCGACTCCTACGAGCAGTACTTC | CASSQGTYSDSYEQYF
TRBJ2-3 | TRBV7-9 | many | TRBD1 | 18 | TGTGCCAGCAGCTCGGCCGAACCGGGACAGGGGATCACAGATACGCAGTATTTT | CASSSAEPGQGITDTQYF
TRBJ2-3 | TRBV20-1 | many | TRBD2 | 14 | TGCAGTGCGGGAAGCGGGAGCGAGACAGATACGCAGTATTTT | CSAGSGSETDTQYF
TRBJ2-1 | TRBV12-3/TRBV12-4 | few | NA | 12 | TGTGCCAGCAGTTTAGCGGGAGTCGGTACCTTCTTC | CASSLAGVGTFF
TRBJ2-5 | TRBV4-2 | many | TRBD2 | 16 | TGTGCCAGCAGCCAAGTTCCCCGGGGGGGCCTAGAGACCCAGTACTTC | CASSQVPRGGLETQYF
TRBJ2-7 | TRBV7-9 | many | NA | 14 | TGTGCCAGCAGCCGCCCAGGGTTGGAATACGAGCAGTACTTC | CASSRPGLEYEQYF
TRBJ2-2 | TRBV6-1 | many | NA | 15 | TGTGCCAGCATCGGTCTAGCGCCGAACACCGGGGAGCTGTTTTTT | CASIGLAPNTGELFF
TRBJ1-1 | TRBV6-2/TRBV6-3 | many | NA | 12 | TGTGCCAGCAGTAGCAATTGGCCTGAAGCTTTCTTT | CASSSNWPEAFF
TRBJ1-5 | TRBV28 | many | TRBD1 | 15 | TGTGCCAGCAACCCCGCGACAGGGGGCCATCAGCCCCAGCATTTT | CASNPATGGHQPQHF
TRBJ1-5 | TRBV20-1 | many | TRBD1 | 13 | TGCAGTGCTAGACAAACAGGGGTCCAGCCCCAGCATTTT | CSARQTGVQPQHF
TRBJ2-1 | TRBV7-2 | NA | NA | 16 | TGTGCCAGCAGCACAACCGGGACATCCTCCTACAATGAGCAGTTCTTC | CASSTTGTSSYNEQFF
TRBJ2-7 | TRBV19 | many | NA | 15 | TGTGCCAGTAGTATAGGCAGGACTACAACCTACGAGCAGTACTTC | CASSIGRTTTYEQYF
TRBJ1-6 | TRBV27 | many | TRBD1 | 14 | TGTGCCAGCAGTCCCGGACAGGGTCGGTCACCCCTCCACTTT | CASSPGQGRSPLHF
TRBJ2-1 | TRBV10-1 | many | TRBD1 | 14 | TGCGCCAGCAGTGCATCAGGGGGCGGAGGTGAGCAGTTCTTC | CASSASGGGGEQFF
TRBJ1-5 | TRBV28 | many | NA | 13 | TGTGCCACCATTGAAAGTAGCAATCAGCCCCAGCATTTT | CATIESSNQPQHF
TRBJ1-5 | TRBV2 | many | NA | 16 | TGTGCCAGCAGTGAAAGCCAGCTATATAGCAATCAGCCCCAGCATTTT | CASSESQLYSNQPQHF
TRBJ2-4 | TRBV6-1 | many | TRBD1 | 15 | TGTGCCAGCAGTGAGGGGACAGCAGACAAAAACATTCAGTACTTC | CASSEGTADKNIQYF
TRBJ2-5 | TRBV11-2 | many | TRBD2 | 20 | TGTGCCAGCAGCTTAAGATCCCCGGGACTAGCGGGAGGTGGGCAAGAGACCCAGTACTTC | CASSLRSPGLAGGGQETQYF
TRBJ2-7 | TRBV2 | many | TRBD1 | 13 | TGTGCCAGCAGTCAACAGGGGGGCCACGAGCAGTACTTC | CASSQQGGHEQYF
TRBJ2-1 | TRBV20-1 | once | NA | 17 | TGCAGTGCTAGAGATCACCGGGGGACCCGGGGCTACAATGAGCAGTTCTTC | CSARDHRGTRGYNEQFF
TRBJ2-7 | TRBV3-1 | many | NA | 12 | TGTGCCAGCAGCCACTACACCTACGAGCAGTACTTC | CASSHYTYEQYF
TRBJ2-3 | TRBV2 | many | NA | 15 | TGTGCCAGCAGTGAAGTGGAACCCAGCACAGATACGCAGTATTTT | CASSEVEPSTDTQYF
TRBJ1-2 | TRBV10-3 | NA | TRBD1 | 14 | TGTGCCATCAGTGACTTTCGGACAGGGGAAGGCTACACCTTC | CAISDFRTGEGYTF
TRBJ1-1 | TRBV28 | many | NA | 14 | TGTGCCAGCATTTTCGCAGGTTCTAACACTGAAGCTTTCTTT | CASIFAGSNTEAFF
TRBJ1-5 | TRBV20-1 | NA | NA | 15 | TGCAGTGCTAGAACGACAGTTTATAGCAATCAGCCCCAGCATTTT | CSARTTVYSNQPQHF
TRBJ1-5 | TRBV10-2 | many | NA | 15 | TGCGCCAGCAGTGAGCCCAGGGCGTCCGGACAGCCCCAGCATTTT | CASSEPRASGQPQHF
TRBJ1-2 | TRBV10-2 | many | TRBD1 | 16 | TGCGCCAGCAGTGAGTCAACAGGGGGAAGCCGAGGCGGCTACACCTTC | CASSESTGGSRGGYTF
TRBJ1-2 | TRBV11-3 | many | NA | 13 | TGTGCCAGCAGCCCGCGAAGGAACTATGGCTACACCTTC | CASSPRRNYGYTF
TRBJ1-5 | TRBV9 | many | NA | 14 | TGTGCCAGCAGCGTAGAAGGGGAAAATCAGCCCCAGCATTTT | CASSVEGENQPQHF
TRBJ2-7 | TRBV29-1 | many | TRBD2 | 14 | TGCAGCGTTGTCGTTACTAGCGACCCCTACGAGCAGTACTTC | CSVVVTSDPYEQYF
TRBJ2-5 | TRBV27 | many | TRBD2 | 14 | TGTGCCAGCATGACGGGAGGGCCCGGGGAGACCCAGTACTTC | CASMTGGPGETQYF
TRBJ2-7 | TRBV13 | once | TRBD2 | 14 | TGTGCCAGCAGTTTATATACTAGCGGGGGTTTGCAGTACTTC | CASSLYTSGGLQYF
TRBJ2-1 | TRBV10-3 | many | TRBD2 | 13 | TGTGCCATCTGGGCTAGCGGGAACAATGAGCAGTTCTTC | CAIWASGNNEQFF
TRBJ1-2 | TRBV27 | many | TRBD1 | 16 | TGTGCCAGCAGCGCCTATCGCGGTTACAGGGGTTATGGCTACACCTTC | CASSAYRGYRGYGYTF
TRBJ2-7 | TRBV27 | many | NA | 15 | TGTGCCAGCAGTAGCGGGACAGGTCTCTCCTACGAGCAGTACTTC | CASSSGTGLSYEQYF